Listed below are T cell receptor beta chains from one sample, sequenced in a study of shared clonotypes between healthy human individuals. Clones were sequenced by immunoSEQ multiplex PCR, and TCRdb holds only the in-frame ones, with some missing. In the table there are 1,400,000 or so clones, less than 99% of which are singletons. The sample taken for sequencing was naive CD4+ T cells sorted from blood. These receptor sequences come from a man aged 30 to 45 in good health. Both conserved end residues are part of each CDR3. D genes are given only for firm matches. Size is stated for part of the rows, as once, few or many counts, or as a class when the clone is expanded.

CDR3 length	D gene	V gene	clone size	J gene	CDR3 DNA	CDR3 protein
14	TRBD1	TRBV15	NA	TRBJ1-2	TGTGCCACCAGCAGGGGACAGGGATGGTATGGCTACACCTTC	CATSRGQGWYGYTF
16	TRBD1	TRBV6-6	NA	TRBJ1-4	TGTGCCAGCAGAACGGGACAGGTCCCTACCTCCGGAAAACTGTTTTTT	CASRTGQVPTSGKLFF
16	NA	TRBV2	NA	TRBJ2-7	TGTGCCAGCAGTGGGCGGAGGGGACCGGACTACTACGAGCAGTACTTC	CASSGRRGPDYYEQYF
13	NA	TRBV5-1	NA	TRBJ1-1	TGCGCCAGCAGCCCGCTGGGGGGCACTGAAGCTTTCTTT	CASSPLGGTEAFF
13	TRBD2	TRBV29-1	NA	TRBJ2-7	TGCAGCGCCGGGGGGGTTCCGTCCTACGAGCAGTACTTC	CSAGGVPSYEQYF
14	TRBD2	TRBV7-2	NA	TRBJ2-7	TGTGCCAGCAGCAGGACTAGCGGGTCCTACGAGCAGTACTTC	CASSRTSGSYEQYF
16	TRBD2	TRBV7-9	NA	TRBJ2-2	TGTGCCAGCAGCCGAGGACTAGCGCCGTTCACCGGGGAGCTGTTTTTT	CASSRGLAPFTGELFF
16	TRBD1	TRBV27	NA	TRBJ2-7	TGTGCCAGCAGTTCCCCGGACAGGGGGAGATACTACGAGCAGTACTTC	CASSSPDRGRYYEQYF
16	NA	TRBV7-8	NA	TRBJ2-3	TGTGCCAGCAGCTTAGCACCCCGACAGGGCACAGATACGCAGTATTTT	CASSLAPRQGTDTQYF
15	NA	TRBV5-1	NA	TRBJ1-1	TGCGCCAGCAGTGGGCTTACAGGCGCGAACACTGAAGCTTTCTTT	CASSGLTGANTEAFF
13	NA	TRBV9	NA	TRBJ1-1	TGTGCCAGCAGCGCACGACTTGGCACTGAAGCTTTCTTT	CASSARLGTEAFF
14	TRBD1	TRBV11-2	NA	TRBJ2-5	TGTGCCAGCAGCTTAATGACAGGGGAAGAGACCCAGTACTTC	CASSLMTGEETQYF
13	NA	TRBV7-7	NA	TRBJ2-3	TGTGCTAGCAGCTCCACAGGGACAGATACGCAGTATTTT	CASSSTGTDTQYF
13	NA	TRBV10-3	once	TRBJ2-2	TGTGCCATCAGTGACAGGGTACCCGGGGAGCTGTTTTTT	CAISDRVPGELFF
14	TRBD1	TRBV19	NA	TRBJ2-7	TGTGCCAGTAGGGCCGGACAGGGCTCCTACGAGCAGTACTTC	CASRAGQGSYEQYF
15	TRBD1	TRBV11-1	NA	TRBJ2-7	TGTGCCAGCAGCTTAGCGGACAGGGGGAGTTACGAGCAGTACTTC	CASSLADRGSYEQYF